Below are 17 T cell receptor beta chains sequenced from a single sample in a study of blood T cell repertoires in COVID-19. TCRdb's copy holds only in-frame clones and misses some; the assay was immunoSEQ multiplex PCR. This sample has about 200,000 clones, with roughly four fifths found just once. The sample comprised PBMCs or T cells enriched from blood (not recorded which). All receptors derive from a man aged 35-49 years who had recovered from COVID-19.

The V call is TRBV28, the J call TRBJ2-7, with no clear D. The CDR3 has 12 amino acids. Looked up from germline, CDR1 is MDHEN and CDR2 is SYDVKM. V was trimmed by 7 bases and J by 6 bases, leaving 13 bases between them. CDR3 loop: CASTPDYSEQYF. In DNA, the CDR3 is TGTGCCAGCACACCCGATTACAGCGAGCAGTACTTC.

This chain uses TRBV4-3 with TRBJ1-4, with a tentative D call TRBD1 (6 bases). The germline V gene encodes CDR1 LGHNA and CDR2 YSLEER. V lost 0 bases, J lost 8 bases, and 19 bases lay in between. This CDR3 comprises 17 residues. DNA of the CDR3: TGCGCCAGCAGCCAAGACCCAGGGACAAGCTTTCGGGAAAAACTGTTTTTT. Its protein is CASSQDPGTSFREKLFF.

This chain joins TRBV6-5 and TRBJ1-5, with D possibly TRBD1 on 5 matching bases. CDR1 and CDR2 from the germline V gene are MNHEY and SVGAGI. The V gene lost 10 bases and the J gene lost 0 bases, with 10 bases spanning the gap. CDR3 length: 13 residues. CDR3 region: CATRQYSNQPQHF. The CDR3, as DNA: TGTGCCACCAGACAGTATAGCAATCAGCCCCAGCATTTT.

This clone was seen only once. The rearrangement joins TRBV19 to TRBJ2-3; D uncertain. V shed 2 bases and J shed 0 bases, with 9 bases lying between them. The V gene's germline CDR1 is LNHDA and CDR2 SQIVND (reference sequence). The CDR3 totals 15 residues. DNA for the CDR3: TGTGCCAGTAGTATAACGCTGACTAGCACAGATACGCAGTATTTT. Translation gives CASSITLTSTDTQYF. The full variable domain, with the rest looked up from reference TRBV19 and TRBJ2-3, is DGGITQSPKYLFRKEGQNVTLSCEQNLNHDAMYWYRQDPGQGLRLIYYSQIVNDFQKGDIAEGYSVSREKKESFPLTVTSAQKNPTAFYLCASSITLTSTDTQYFGPGTRLTVL.

The table lists this clone with many counts. The chain employs TRBV27 and TRBJ2-5, with TRBD1 matching 7 bases. There are 14 residues in the CDR3. Germline CDR1 is MNHEY and CDR2 is SMNVEV (reference sequence). V was clipped by 5 bases and J by 5 bases; unmatched bases: 8. CDR3 residues: CASSSMTGMETQYF. CDR3 DNA: TGTGCCAGCAGTAGCATGACAGGGATGGAGACCCAGTACTTC.

The rearrangement joins TRBV9 to TRBJ1-1; the D gene is possibly TRBD1 (5 bases). Trimming left V 0 bases short and J 1 base short, with 13 bases between. Per the germline V gene, CDR1 is SGDLS and CDR2 is YYNGEE. CDR3 length equals 16 residues. CDR3 sequence: CASSVGSQGGNTEAFF. The DNA of the CDR3 is TGTGCCAGCAGCGTAGGGTCGCAGGGAGGGAACACTGAAGCTTTCTTT.

The V and J genes are TRBV30 and TRBJ2-3; 13 bases match TRBD2. CDR3 length equals 15 residues. With 1 base clipped from V and 4 bases from J, the junction kept 2 bases outside the gene matches. CDR1 and CDR2 (germline): GTSNPN, SVGIG (reference sequence). CDR3 in DNA: TGTGCCTGGAGTGAGGGACTAGCGGGATCAGATACGCAGTATTTT. Its translation is CAWSEGLAGSDTQYF.

The rearrangement links TRBV19 to TRBJ2-1, with 11 bases that match TRBD2. Germline assignment: CDR1 LNHDA and CDR2 SQIVND (reference sequence). V was clipped by 5 bases and J by 2 bases; unmatched bases: 11. The CDR3 loop spans 18 amino acids. The CDR3 region has the DNA TGTGCCAGTAGTCCAAAAGTAGCGGGAGGGCCCACCTACAATGAGCAGTTCTTC. Residues: CASSPKVAGGPTYNEQFF.

The gene calls are TRBV5-8 and TRBJ2-5, with 12 bases aligning to TRBD1. CDR1 is SGHTS, CDR2 YDEGEE, per germline. The CDR3 loop spans 17 amino acids. V dropped 0 bases and J dropped 5; count of bases not matched to a gene: 8. As DNA, the CDR3 is TGTGCCAGCAGCTTGGCTGGGGGACAGGGGGCGACCGAGACCCAGTACTTC. Translation gives CASSLAGGQGATETQYF.

This chain joins TRBV5-4 and TRBJ2-7; 13 bases are shared with TRBD2. After removal of 0 bases from V and 5 bases from J, the junction contained 5 bases not matched to a gene. The CDR3 length is 16 residues. CDR1 and CDR2 from the germline V gene are SGHNT and YYREEE (reference sequence). In nucleotides, the CDR3 is TGTGCCAGCAGCTTGGGGACTAGCGGGAGTATCGACGAGCAGTACTTC. It encodes CASSLGTSGSIDEQYF.

The CDR3 DNA reads as TGTGCCAGCAGTTCAGTGGGGGGGTCAAGCAATCAGCCCCAGCATTTT. This codes for CASSSVGGSSNQPQHF. The J gene is TRBJ1-5, the V gene TRBV28; tentative D call: TRBD1 (5 bases). The V gene lost 4 bases and the J gene lost 1 base, with 14 bases spanning the gap. CDR1 is MDHEN and CDR2 is SYDVKM in the germline V gene. This CDR3 is 16 amino acids long.

The chain carries TRBV4-1 and TRBJ2-3; TRBD2 matches at 7 bases. The CDR3 has 17 amino acids. V lost 1 base and J lost 2; bases outside the gene matches: 9. CDR1 is MGHRA, CDR2 YSYEKL, per germline. CDR3 in amino acids: CASSQAGGRVHTDTQYF. The CDR3 region has the DNA TGCGCCAGCAGCCAAGCCGGGGGGAGGGTACACACAGATACGCAGTATTTT.

The chain couples TRBV30 to TRBJ1-2; TRBD1 aligns across 7 bases. CDR3 length equals 14 residues. Looked up from germline, CDR1 is GTSNPN and CDR2 is SVGIG (reference sequence). The trim removed 4 bases at V and 7 bases at J, leaving 12 bases unmatched. CDR3 bases: TGTGCCTGGACCCATTCGACAGGGCCCAGTGGCTACACCTTC. Its translation is CAWTHSTGPSGYTF.

This clone was observed a handful of times. This chain joins TRBV6-5 and TRBJ2-3; TRBD2 matches 7 bases. This CDR3 comprises 14 residues. From germline, CDR1 is MNHEY and CDR2 SVGAGI. V shed 2 bases and J 2 bases; nucleotides not matched to a gene: 1. The CDR3 region is CASSYAGVTDTQYF. In DNA, the CDR3 is TGTGCCAGCAGTTACGCGGGGGTCACAGATACGCAGTATTTT.

The genes are TRBV5-1 and TRBJ2-7; TRBD2 matches 15 bases. Trimming removed 3 bases from V and 13 bases from J; junction bases left unmatched: 11. The CDR3 is 15 residues long. Germline-derived CDR1 and CDR2 are SGHRS and YFSETQ. The CDR3 here is CASSSSGTSGGYPYF. The CDR3 DNA reads TGCGCCAGCAGCTCCTCCGGGACTAGCGGGGGGTACCCATACTTC.

The genes are TRBV5-1 and TRBJ2-3; D is undetermined. The germline V gene encodes CDR1 SGHRS and CDR2 YFSETQ. CDR3 length equals 13 residues. V was pared by 7 bases and J by 6 bases, with 15 bases between. The CDR3 is CASREARRDTQYF. The CDR3 DNA sequence: TGCGCCAGCCGAGAAGCTCGGCGGGATACGCAGTATTTT. Variable domain in full (rest from reference TRBV5-1 and TRBJ2-3): KAGVTQTPRYLIKTRGQQVTLSCSPISGHRSVSWYQQTPGQGLQFLFEYFSETQRNKGNFPGRFSGRQFSNSRSEMNVSTLELGDSALYLCASREARRDTQYFGPGTRLTVL.

V is TRBV9 and J is TRBJ1-5; D might be TRBD1 (6 bases). The length of the CDR3 is 15 residues. Germline lookup yields CDR1 SGDLS and CDR2 YYNGEE. The V and J ends lost 0 bases and 7 bases respectively, with 14 bases between them. The CDR3 coding sequence is TGTGCCAGCAGCGTAGCTGTGGGGGCGGAGCAGCCCCAGCATTTT. This translates into CASSVAVGAEQPQHF.